The 13 T cell receptor beta chains given below trace back to one sample, sequenced in a study of T cells in localized non-small cell lung cancer. Some clones are missing from TCRdb's copy, which holds only in-frame ones; the method was immunoSEQ multiplex PCR. The repertoire holds approximately 70,000 clones, about four fifths seen once, with around 4.8% in the top ten. The starting material was PBMCs, obtained before any cancer treatment. Receptors originate from a man aged 40 to 69 with stage II lung adenocarcinoma.

Note on this clone: Since a much larger clone is just one base distant, this may be a read error. The DNA of the CDR3 is TGTGCCATCAGTAGGGGGAACACTGAAGCTTTCTTT. This codes for CAISRGNTEAFF. The rearrangement joins TRBV10-3 to TRBJ1-1; weak D call: TRBD1 (5 bases). Between the trimmed V and J ends, which lost 5 bases and 1 base, there was a span of 5 bases. The V gene's germline CDR1 is ENHRY and CDR2 SYGVKD. The CDR3 length is 12 residues.

This clone was detected once. V gene TRBV28 combines with J gene TRBJ1-4; D perhaps matches TRBD1 (6 bases). The CDR3 spans 14 residues. Trimming cost V 8 bases and J 2 bases, with 12 bases left between them. In germline, CDR1 is MDHEN, CDR2 SYDVKM. The CDR3 sequence: CASGSGHTNEKLFF. CDR3 DNA sequence: TGTGCCAGCGGGTCGGGACATACTAATGAAAAACTGTTTTTT.

The chain couples TRBV11-3 to TRBJ2-2; D is undetermined. Between the trimmed V and J ends, which lost 1 base and 4 bases, there was a span of 10 bases. Germline assignment: CDR1 SGHNT and CDR2 YENEEA. The CDR3 extends over 15 amino acids. The CDR3 nucleotides are TGTGCCAGCAGCTTAGGGCTAGTTGCCACCGGGGAGCTGTTTTTT. Residues: CASSLGLVATGELFF.

Notes on this clone: The sample has other DNA sequences that encode this CDR3 too. The chain employs TRBV12-5 and TRBJ2-7; 11 bases line up with TRBD2. Unmatched junction bases numbered 2, after V lost 1 base and J lost 3 bases. This CDR3 has 15 amino acids. From germline, CDR1 is LGHNT and CDR2 FRNRAP. DNA for the CDR3: TGTGCTAGTGGTTTGGGGGGGACTAGCGGCTACGAGCAGTACTTC. Its protein is CASGLGGTSGYEQYF. Variable domain in full (rest from reference TRBV12-5 and TRBJ2-7): DARVTQTPRHKVTEMGQEVTMRCQPILGHNTVFWYRQTMMQGLELLAYFRNRAPLDDSGMPKDRFSAEMPDATLATLKIQPSEPRDSAVYFCASGLGGTSGYEQYFGPGTRLTVT.

This clone was observed a single time. The chain uses TRBV7-8 and TRBJ1-1, with TRBD1 matching over 9 bases. Germline-derived CDR1 and CDR2 are SGHVS and FQNEAQ. V lost 7 bases, J lost 2 bases, and 11 bases stayed unmatched. CDR3 length equals 16 residues. The CDR3 bases are TGTGCCAGCACCCTCCTTGGACAGGGGCGTAACACTGAAGCTTTCTTT. Translating it yields CASTLLGQGRNTEAFF.

This chain joins TRBV18 and TRBJ2-6; D assignment may be TRBD1 or TRBD2 (5 bases each). This CDR3 has 14 residues. Germline V lookup: CDR1 KGHSH, CDR2 LQKENI. V was pared by 2 bases and J by 3 bases, with 5 bases between. CDR3: CASSPGGGANVLTF. The DNA for the CDR3 is TGTGCCAGCTCACCAGGGGGTGGGGCCAACGTCCTGACTTTC.

V is TRBV7-3 and J is TRBJ2-2; 9 bases fit TRBD1. Germline lookup yields CDR1 SGHTA and CDR2 FQGTGA. This CDR3 has 14 amino acids. Trimming took 8 bases from V and 5 from J; bases not matched to a gene: 6. The CDR3 sequence is CASGRDRATGELFF. CDR3 bases: TGTGCCAGCGGGAGGGACAGGGCTACCGGGGAGCTGTTTTTT.

The rearrangement uses TRBV5-1 and TRBJ1-4, with a tentative D call TRBD1 (5 bases). This CDR3 spans 15 amino acids. V lost 0 bases, J lost 7 bases, and 13 bases lay in between. CDR1 and CDR2 (germline): SGHRS, YFSETQ. CDR3 DNA sequence: TGCGCCAGCAGCTTGGGTCCAGGGACTGGTGAAAAACTGTTTTTT. Its translation: CASSLGPGTGEKLFF.

The gene calls are TRBV25-1 and TRBJ1-1; D is possibly TRBD1 (5 bases). V gave up 7 bases and J gave up 5 bases, with 14 bases separating them. The germline CDR1 and CDR2 sequences are MGHDK and SYGVNS. The CDR3 extends over 13 amino acids. The CDR3 is CASIPTGRTEAFF. As DNA, the CDR3 is TGTGCCAGCATACCGACGGGACGGACTGAAGCTTTCTTT. The variable domain in full, completed from reference TRBV25-1 and TRBJ1-1, reads EADIYQTPRYLVIGTGKKITLECSQTMGHDKMYWYQQDPGMELHLIHYSYGVNSTEKGDLSSESTVSRIRTEHFPLTLESARPSHTSQYLCASIPTGRTEAFFGQGTRLTVV.

This chain joins TRBV7-9 and TRBJ1-2; 9 nucleotides match TRBD1. The CDR3 runs 16 residues. Germline loops: CDR1 SEHNR, CDR2 FQNEAQ (reference sequence). The V segment lost 2 bases and the J segment 4 bases; nucleotides outside the gene matches: 8. The CDR3 here is CASSLIRTGDSYGYTF. Written as DNA, the CDR3 is TGTGCCAGCAGCTTAATCCGGACAGGGGACAGCTATGGCTACACCTTC.

The chain uses TRBV10-3 and TRBJ2-7, with a tentative D call TRBD2 (5 bases). Germline V gene sequence: CDR1 ENHRY, CDR2 SYGVKD. The CDR3 is 12 residues long. V shed 10 bases and J shed 1 base, with 11 bases lying between them. CDR3 amino acids: CATRTGSYEQYF. CDR3 coding DNA: TGTGCCACCCGGACTGGTTCCTACGAGCAGTACTTC.

The rearrangement uses TRBV18 and TRBJ1-1; TRBD1 matches at 8 bases. Per the germline V gene, CDR1 is KGHSH and CDR2 is LQKENI. The J segment lost 0 bases and the V segment lost 3 bases, leaving 6 bases of the junction unmatched. The CDR3 has 16 amino acids. The CDR3 bases are TGTGCCAGCTCACCGGGACAGGCCTCTATGAACACTGAAGCTTTCTTT. Its protein is CASSPGQASMNTEAFF.

This sequence joins TRBV5-4 and TRBJ2-3; 10 nucleotides line up with TRBD2. Germline V gives CDR1 SGHNT, CDR2 YYREEE (reference sequence). This CDR3 has 15 amino acids. Germline trimming cut 4 bases from V and 6 bases from J; bases unmatched to any gene: 8. The CDR3 region is CASSLRLAGTDTQYF. DNA for the CDR3: TGTGCCAGCAGCCTAAGACTAGCGGGTACGGATACGCAGTATTTT.